This is a list of T cell receptor beta chains from one sample in a study of blood T cell repertoires in COVID-19. Sequencing was performed with immunoSEQ multiplex PCR; in TCRdb, only in-frame clones are kept and a portion is missing. The sample gives some 350,000 clones, roughly 90% of which show up once; 2.5% to 3.5% is in the top ten. Sequencing was performed on PBMCs or T cells enriched from blood (not recorded which). These receptors were taken from a woman aged 30 to 39 who had recovered from COVID-19. Each CDR3 is given with its conserved first and last residue. Fields, in order: clone size, D gene, V gene, J gene, CDR3 protein, CDR3 DNA. A D gene is named only where the DNA matches it firmly. Not every row has a clone size; where given, it reads once, few, many or a size class.

NA	NA	TRBV2	TRBJ1-2	CASSGERSTYGYTF	TGTGCCAGCAGTGGTGAGCGCTCTACCTATGGCTACACCTTC
NA	TRBD2	TRBV7-6	TRBJ2-2	CASSPLAGGPGELFF	TGTGCCAGCAGCCCGCTAGCGGGGGGGCCCGGGGAGCTGTTTTTT
many	TRBD1	TRBV7-2	TRBJ2-7	CASSLVGTVNEQYF	TGTGCCAGCAGCTTAGTGGGGACAGTAAACGAGCAGTACTTC
NA	TRBD2	TRBV7-2	TRBJ2-1	CASRPGPSGVAEQFF	TGTGCCAGCAGACCAGGCCCTAGCGGGGTTGCTGAGCAGTTCTTC
NA	NA	TRBV18	TRBJ1-1	CASSPWAGDTEAFF	TGTGCCAGCTCACCATGGGCGGGGGACACTGAAGCTTTCTTT
NA	NA	TRBV6-5	TRBJ1-5	CASTPGYGQPQHF	TGTGCCAGCACCCCAGGGTACGGTCAGCCCCAGCATTTT
NA	TRBD1	TRBV7-2	TRBJ1-2	CASTPLRTGINRGDYTF	TGTGCCAGCACCCCTTTAAGGACAGGGATAAATCGAGGTGACTACACCTTC
NA	NA	TRBV5-5	TRBJ2-6	CASSFIPGANVLTF	TGTGCCAGCAGCTTTATCCCCGGGGCCAACGTCCTGACTTTC
NA	NA	TRBV7-9	TRBJ1-5	CASSRRDQPQHF	TGTGCCAGCAGTAGGAGAGATCAGCCCCAGCATTTT
once	NA	TRBV27	TRBJ2-3	CASTPRSVLSTDTQYF	TGTGCCAGCACCCCCCGGTCGGTCCTTAGCACAGATACGCAGTATTTT
NA	NA	TRBV10-3	TRBJ2-2	CAINPGVGTGELFF	TGTGCCATCAATCCGGGAGTTGGAACCGGGGAGCTGTTTTTT
few	TRBD2	TRBV5-1	TRBJ2-5	CASSFRLAEETQYF	TGCGCCAGCAGCTTTAGGCTAGCGGAAGAGACCCAGTACTTC
NA	NA	TRBV7-9	TRBJ2-1	CASSLSMSGGEQFF	TGTGCCAGCAGCTTATCTATGTCCGGGGGTGAGCAGTTCTTC
NA	NA	TRBV19	TRBJ1-5	CASSIWGGGNQPQHF	TGTGCCAGTAGTATTTGGGGGGGTGGCAATCAGCCCCAGCATTTT
NA	TRBD1	TRBV18	TRBJ1-2	CASSPNTGTGTYGYTF	TGTGCCAGCTCACCGAATACTGGGACAGGGACCTATGGCTACACCTTC
NA	NA	TRBV5-4	TRBJ2-5	CASSSPQGGGQTQYF	TGTGCCAGCAGCTCACCTCAGGGAGGCGGGCAGACCCAGTACTTC
NA	NA	TRBV2	TRBJ2-2	CASSGGKPGELFF	TGTGCCAGCAGTGGCGGTAAACCCGGGGAGCTGTTTTTT
NA	NA	TRBV24-1	TRBJ2-2	CATSDPTSFLPGTGELFF	TGTGCCACCAGTGACCCGACTAGTTTTCTTCCAGGCACCGGGGAGCTGTTTTTT
NA	TRBD2	TRBV9	TRBJ2-3	CASSGLAGGTSTDTQYF	TGTGCCAGCAGCGGACTAGCGGGGGGGACTAGCACAGATACGCAGTATTTT
NA	NA	TRBV4-1	TRBJ1-5	CASSQRTGFNQPQHF	TGCGCCAGCAGCCAACGTACAGGGTTCAATCAGCCCCAGCATTTT
NA	TRBD2	TRBV5-1	TRBJ2-3	CASSGASGITDTQYF	TGCGCCAGCAGTGGGGCTAGCGGGATCACAGATACGCAGTATTTT
NA	NA	TRBV6-6	TRBJ2-3	CASSYEGGVWDTQYF	TGTGCCAGCAGTTACGAGGGAGGCGTATGGGATACGCAGTATTTT
NA	NA	TRBV10-3	TRBJ1-3	CAGEDPTGNTIYF	TGTGCCGGGGAGGATCCCACTGGAAACACCATATATTTT
NA	TRBD1	TRBV3-1/TRBV3-2	TRBJ2-2	CASSLEGQTLTGELFF	TGTGCCAGCAGCCTAGAGGGACAGACCCTCACCGGGGAGCTGTTTTTT
few	NA	TRBV5-8	TRBJ1-3	CASSLISGDTIYF	TGTGCCAGCAGCTTGATATCAGGGGACACCATATATTTT
few	TRBD2	TRBV10-3	TRBJ2-2	CATRAGSTGELFF	TGTGCCACCCGAGCGGGGAGCACCGGGGAGCTGTTTTTT
few	TRBD1	TRBV2	TRBJ1-1	CASSDGTGGREAFF	TGTGCCAGCAGTGACGGGACAGGGGGAAGGGAAGCTTTCTTT
NA	TRBD1	TRBV10-2	TRBJ1-1	CASGQGTMNTEAFF	TGCGCCAGCGGACAGGGGACCATGAACACTGAAGCTTTCTTT
NA	NA	TRBV27	TRBJ2-7	CASSRKGNEQYF	TGTGCCAGCAGCCGAAAGGGGAACGAGCAGTACTTC
NA	NA	TRBV3-1/TRBV3-2	TRBJ1-5	CASSSDGNQPQHF	TGTGCCAGCAGCTCTGACGGGAATCAGCCCCAGCATTTT
NA	NA	TRBV4-1	TRBJ2-1	CASKGGGADNEQFF	TGCGCCAGCAAAGGAGGGGGCGCAGACAATGAGCAGTTCTTC
NA	TRBD2	TRBV19	TRBJ2-1	CASSGTSGSHYNEQFF	TGTGCCAGTAGTGGGACTAGCGGGAGTCATTACAATGAGCAGTTCTTC
once	TRBD2	TRBV2	TRBJ2-1	CASSYTTSGLEQFF	TGTGCCAGCAGTTATACGACTAGCGGGTTAGAGCAGTTCTTC
few	NA	TRBV5-1	TRBJ2-1	CASSLGWRVSMDEQFF	TGCGCCAGCAGCTTGGGATGGCGGGTTTCGATGGATGAGCAGTTCTTC